This T cell receptor beta chain was sequenced in a study of blood T cell repertoires in COVID-19. About the research overall: The samples span acute and convalescent COVID-19 from the United States, Italy and Spain. T cells, B-cell-depleted T cells, or PBMCs provided the cDNA or gDNA that served as material.

Sequenced by immunoSEQ multiplex PCR; TCRdb stores in-frame clones only, minus some. The sample contains a few hundred thousand clones, roughly 82% of which appear only once. Germline V lookup: CDR1 SGHTA, CDR2 FQGTGA. The junction had 16 bases not matched to a gene; V was cut back by 4 bases and J by 15 bases. The CDR3 runs to 16 residues. This chain connects TRBV7-3 to TRBJ2-1; 12 nucleotides line up with TRBD2. The sequenced sample consisted of peripheral blood. The receptor comes from a woman aged 50 to 60 with acute or convalescent COVID-19. The CDR3 is CASSSQSPSGRATLFF. CDR3 nucleotides: TGTGCCAGCAGCTCCCAATCCCCTAGCGGGAGGGCCACTTTGTTCTTC.